The 10 T cell receptor beta chains in this list originate from one sample, sequenced in a study of T cells after yellow fever vaccination. A single record per CDR3 protein comes from TCRdb applying MiXCR to the 5' RACE reads. Here the sample spans around 260,000 distinct CDR3 sequences, 5.2% being singletons. Specimen: CD4+ T cells sorted from PBMCs, collected on the day of the yellow fever booster vaccination. The receptors derive from a man between 18 and 29 years old who received the YFV17D yellow fever vaccine.

The chain combines TRBV20-1 with TRBJ2-3, with D unresolved. Deletions cut 6 bases from V and 2 bases from J, with 15 bases between. The CDR3 loop spans 14 amino acids. The V gene's germline CDR1 is DFQATT and CDR2 SNEGSKA (reference sequence). The CDR3 sequence is CSAPTWGFTDTQYF. Here the CDR3 DNA reads TGCAGTGCCCCGACCTGGGGATTCACAGATACGCAGTATTTT.

This clonotype appeared many times. The CDR3 DNA is TGTGCCAGCAGCTTAATGGCGGGGGGGAACAATGAGCAGTTCTTC. Its protein product is CASSLMAGGNNEQFF. J is TRBJ2-1 and V is TRBV7-2; 9 nucleotides match TRBD2. V shed 2 bases, J shed 5 bases, and the junction held 4 bases outside the gene matches. The CDR3 loop spans 15 amino acids. Per the germline V gene, CDR1 is SGHTA and CDR2 is FQGNSA.

The rearrangement joins TRBV4-1 to TRBJ2-2, with D perhaps matching TRBD1 (6 bases). This CDR3 has 18 amino acids. Germline loops: CDR1 MGHRA, CDR2 YSYEKL. Between the trimmed V and J ends, which lost 4 bases and 6 bases, there was a span of 24 bases. CDR3: CASSLVELTGSGSGELFF. Written as DNA, the CDR3 is TGCGCCAGCAGCCTCGTCGAGTTAACAGGGTCCGGATCCGGGGAGCTGTTTTTT.

This clonotype showed up just a few times. The chain recombines TRBV19 with TRBJ1-1, with D uncertain. V was trimmed by 1 base and J by 3 bases, leaving 9 bases between them. Germline V gene sequence: CDR1 LNHDA, CDR2 SQIVND (reference sequence). The CDR3 has 14 amino acids. CDR3: CASSIVPGYTEAFF. CDR3 coding DNA: TGTGCCAGTAGTATAGTTCCGGGCTACACTGAAGCTTTCTTT.

This clonotype was detected only a few times. The V and J genes are TRBV2 and TRBJ2-5; 7 bases map to TRBD1. The CDR3 has 14 residues. The V gene end was trimmed by 5 bases and the J gene end by 5 bases; junction bases not matched to a gene: 8. Germline CDR1 SNHLY, CDR2 FYNNEI. The chain's CDR3 is CASSLRQGAETQYF. The CDR3 DNA reads TGTGCCAGCAGTCTTCGACAGGGCGCGGAGACCCAGTACTTC.

This clonotype was observed a few times. The chain carries TRBV7-8 and TRBJ1-5, with TRBD1 matching over 9 bases. The CDR3 is made up of 18 amino acids. Trimming removed 0 bases from V and 5 bases from J; junction bases left unmatched: 11. The germline V gene encodes CDR1 SGHVS and CDR2 FQNEAQ. This CDR3 is CASSLAPVWDRVDQPQHF. The CDR3, as DNA: TGTGCCAGCAGCTTAGCCCCGGTTTGGGACAGGGTAGATCAGCCCCAGCATTTT.

The chain recombines TRBV4-3 with TRBJ2-3; 11 bases line up with TRBD2. Germline V gene sequence: CDR1 LGHNA, CDR2 YSLEER. J was trimmed by 5 bases and V by 6 bases; bases with no gene match: 10. This CDR3 has 16 amino acids. The DNA of the CDR3 is TGCGCCAGCAGGAGGAATAGCGGGGGGGCTGGAGATACGCAGTATTTT. Translation: CASRRNSGGAGDTQYF.

This clonotype was seen only a few times. The chain has TRBV20-1 and TRBJ2-3; a weak D match, TRBD2 (7 bases). CDR3 size: 14 residues. CDR1 and CDR2 (germline): DFQATT, SNEGSKA (reference sequence). V gave up 5 bases and J gave up 5 bases, with 17 bases separating them. This chain's CDR3 is CSARRGGAKDTQYF. For the CDR3, the DNA is TGCAGTGCTCGACGAGGGGGGGCAAAAGATACGCAGTATTTT.

This clonotype was seen only a few times. The genes are TRBV24-1 and TRBJ2-2, with 8 nucleotides matching TRBD1. V shed 0 bases and J 4 bases; nucleotides not matched to a gene: 3. The CDR3 contains 16 residues. Germline V CDR1 and CDR2: KGHDR, SFDVKD. The chain's CDR3 is CATSDLRTGSTGELFF. For the CDR3, the DNA is TGTGCCACCAGTGATTTGCGGACAGGGTCCACCGGGGAGCTGTTTTTT.

This clonotype was seen more than once but under ten times. V gene TRBV12-5 combines with J gene TRBJ2-5; maybe TRBD1 (7 bases). Germline assignment: CDR1 LGHNT and CDR2 FRNRAP. V was shortened by 9 bases and J by 2 bases, with 10 bases between the two germline ends. The CDR3 spans 12 residues. The CDR3 is CASAGQQETQYF. The CDR3 region has the DNA TGTGCTAGCGCGGGACAGCAAGAGACCCAGTACTTC.